The clone carrying this T cell receptor (beta chain) appeared many times. This entry belongs to a study of identical twins. TCRdb independently ran MiXCR on the 5' RACE reads; one entry per CDR3 protein. The data hold 250,000 or so distinct CDR3 sequences, with about 8.5% observed a single time. V shed 4 bases and J shed 7 bases, with 15 bases lying between them. Germline lookup yields CDR1 SGHRS and CDR2 YFSETQ. CDR3 size: 13 residues. The data also belong to a second study, concerning yellow fever vaccine responses in identical twins.

The source is a woman in her late teens or twenties in good health. The source material was CD8+ T cells sorted from blood. The chain carries TRBV5-1 and TRBJ2-7; D uncertain. CDR3 residues: CASSKDPPDEQYF. The CDR3 nucleotides are TGCGCCAGCAGCAAGGACCCGCCGGATGAGCAGTACTTC.